This T cell receptor beta chain is from a study of T cell repertoires in cytomegalovirus infection. TCRdb passed the reads through MiXCR, listing each CDR3 protein once. Of roughly 280,000 distinct CDR3 sequences listed, around 8.7% are singletons. The length of the CDR3 is 16 residues. Germline V gives CDR1 KGHSH, CDR2 LQKENI. The V gene end was trimmed by 5 bases and the J gene end by 6 bases; junction bases not matched to a gene: 8. This clonotype was observed a few times. This TCR came from a human donor in good health (CMV status not recorded). Some clones in this sample may be carry-over from other donors' samples. The sequenced sample was PBMCs. This chain connects TRBV18 to TRBJ1-6; 9 bases are a match to TRBD1. CDR3 in DNA: TGTGCCAGCTCAGCAACCGGGACAGGGTCTAATTCACCCCTCCACTTT. This sequence encodes CASSATGTGSNSPLHF.